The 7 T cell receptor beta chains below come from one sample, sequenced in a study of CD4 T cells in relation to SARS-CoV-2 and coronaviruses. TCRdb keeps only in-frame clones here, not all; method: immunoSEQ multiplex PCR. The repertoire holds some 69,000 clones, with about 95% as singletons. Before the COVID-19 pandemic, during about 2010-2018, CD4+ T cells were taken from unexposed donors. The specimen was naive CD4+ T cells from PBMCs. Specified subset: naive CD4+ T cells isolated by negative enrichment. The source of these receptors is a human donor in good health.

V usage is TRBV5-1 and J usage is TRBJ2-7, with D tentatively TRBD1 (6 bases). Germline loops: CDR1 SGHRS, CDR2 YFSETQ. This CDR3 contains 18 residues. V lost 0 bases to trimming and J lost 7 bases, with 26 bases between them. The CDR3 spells CASSLVWTDFGGPREQYF. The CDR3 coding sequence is TGCGCCAGCAGCTTGGTGTGGACAGATTTTGGGGGACCCCGTGAGCAGTACTTC.

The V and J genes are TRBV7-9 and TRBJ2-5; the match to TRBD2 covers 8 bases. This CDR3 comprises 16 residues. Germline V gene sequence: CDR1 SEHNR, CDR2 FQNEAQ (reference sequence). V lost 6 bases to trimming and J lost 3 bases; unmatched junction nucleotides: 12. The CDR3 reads CASSLTTGLAKETQYF. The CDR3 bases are TGTGCCAGCAGTCTCACTACCGGACTAGCTAAAGAGACCCAGTACTTC. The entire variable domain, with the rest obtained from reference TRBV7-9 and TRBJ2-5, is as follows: DTGVSQNPRHKITKRGQNVTFRCDPISEHNRLYWYRQTLGQGPEFLTYFQNEAQLEKSRLLSDRFSAERPKGSFSTLEIQRTEQGDSAMYLCASSLTTGLAKETQYFGPGTRLLVL.

The DNA of the CDR3 is TGTGCCAGCAGGGGAGGAGGACAGGGAATTTTGGCTACGCAGTATTTT. It specifies CASRGGGQGILATQYF. The J gene is TRBJ2-3, the V gene TRBV27, with 8 bases aligning to TRBD1. V trimming: 6 bases; J trimming: 8 bases; junction bases outside the gene matches: 16. CDR3 length: 16 residues. Per the germline V gene, CDR1 is MNHEY and CDR2 is SMNVEV (reference sequence).

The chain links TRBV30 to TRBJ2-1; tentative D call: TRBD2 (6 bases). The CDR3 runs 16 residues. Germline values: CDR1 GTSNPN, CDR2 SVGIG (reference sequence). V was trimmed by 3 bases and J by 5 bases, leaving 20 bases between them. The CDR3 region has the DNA TGTGCCTGGAGAGACAACCGGGACTGGCGGAACAATGAGCAGTTCTTC. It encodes CAWRDNRDWRNNEQFF.

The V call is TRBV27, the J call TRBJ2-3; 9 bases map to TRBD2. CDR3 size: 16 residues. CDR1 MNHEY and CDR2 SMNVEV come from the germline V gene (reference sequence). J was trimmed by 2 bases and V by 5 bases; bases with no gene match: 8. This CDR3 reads CASSPSLAGLTDTQYF. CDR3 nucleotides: TGTGCCAGCAGTCCTAGCCTAGCGGGGCTCACAGATACGCAGTATTTT.

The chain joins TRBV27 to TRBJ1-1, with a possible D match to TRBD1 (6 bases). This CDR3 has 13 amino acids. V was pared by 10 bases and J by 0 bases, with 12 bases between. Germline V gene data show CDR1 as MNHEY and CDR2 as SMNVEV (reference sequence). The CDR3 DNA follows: TGTGCCATCAGGACAGCATTGAACACTGAAGCTTTCTTT. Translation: CAIRTALNTEAFF.

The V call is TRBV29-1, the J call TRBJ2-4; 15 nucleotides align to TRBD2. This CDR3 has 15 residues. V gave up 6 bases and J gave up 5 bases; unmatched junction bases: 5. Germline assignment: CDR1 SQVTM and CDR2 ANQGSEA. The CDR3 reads CSVWTSGRAENIQYF. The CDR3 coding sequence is TGCAGCGTCTGGACTAGCGGGAGGGCAGAAAACATTCAGTACTTC.